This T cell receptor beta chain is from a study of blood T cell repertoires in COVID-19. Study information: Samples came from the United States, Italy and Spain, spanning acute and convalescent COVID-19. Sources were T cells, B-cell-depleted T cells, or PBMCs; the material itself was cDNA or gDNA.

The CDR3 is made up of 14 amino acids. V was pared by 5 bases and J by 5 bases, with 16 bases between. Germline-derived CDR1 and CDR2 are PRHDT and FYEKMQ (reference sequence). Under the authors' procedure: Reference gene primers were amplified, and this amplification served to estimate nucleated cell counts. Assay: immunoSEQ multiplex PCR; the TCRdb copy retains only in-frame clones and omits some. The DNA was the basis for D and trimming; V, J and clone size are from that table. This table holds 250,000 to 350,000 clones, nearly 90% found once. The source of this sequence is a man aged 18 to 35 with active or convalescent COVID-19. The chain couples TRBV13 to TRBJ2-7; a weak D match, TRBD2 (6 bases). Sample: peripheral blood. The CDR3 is CASSVRRGGNEQYF. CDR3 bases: TGTGCCAGCAGCGTGCGGAGGGGCGGCAACGAGCAGTACTTC.